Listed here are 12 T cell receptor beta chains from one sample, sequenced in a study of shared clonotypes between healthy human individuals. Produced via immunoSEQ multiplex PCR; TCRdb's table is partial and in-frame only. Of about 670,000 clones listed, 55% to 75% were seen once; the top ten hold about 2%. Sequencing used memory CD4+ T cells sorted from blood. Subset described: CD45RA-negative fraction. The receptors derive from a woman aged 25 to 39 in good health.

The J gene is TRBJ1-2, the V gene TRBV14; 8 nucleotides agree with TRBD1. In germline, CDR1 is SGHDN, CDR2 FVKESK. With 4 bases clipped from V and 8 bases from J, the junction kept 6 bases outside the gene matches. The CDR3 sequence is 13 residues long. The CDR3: CASSPGQGLGYTF. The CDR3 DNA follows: TGTGCCAGCAGCCCCGGACAGGGACTAGGCTACACCTTC.

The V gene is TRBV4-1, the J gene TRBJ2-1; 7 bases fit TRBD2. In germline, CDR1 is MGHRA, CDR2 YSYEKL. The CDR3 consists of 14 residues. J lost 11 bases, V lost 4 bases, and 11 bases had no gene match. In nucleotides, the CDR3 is TGCGCCAGCAGCCTATTTGCGGGAGAAAGGAAGCAGTTCTTC. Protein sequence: CASSLFAGERKQFF.

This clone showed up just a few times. CDR3 in DNA: TGTGCCAGCAGCTTAGCGGGAGTGGATACCGGGGAGCTGTTTTTT. Translating it yields CASSLAGVDTGELFF. The chain combines TRBV7-7 with TRBJ2-2; tentative D call: TRBD2 (5 bases). The CDR3 spans 15 residues. Germline V gene sequence: CDR1 SSHAT, CDR2 FNYEAQ (reference sequence). The V gene lost 0 bases and the J gene lost 5 bases, with 10 bases spanning the gap.

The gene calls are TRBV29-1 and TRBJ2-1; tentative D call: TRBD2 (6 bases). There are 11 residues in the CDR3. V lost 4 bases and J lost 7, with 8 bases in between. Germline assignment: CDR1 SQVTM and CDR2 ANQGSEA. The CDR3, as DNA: TGCAGCGTTGGGAGGGTAAATGAGCAGTTCTTC. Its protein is CSVGRVNEQFF.

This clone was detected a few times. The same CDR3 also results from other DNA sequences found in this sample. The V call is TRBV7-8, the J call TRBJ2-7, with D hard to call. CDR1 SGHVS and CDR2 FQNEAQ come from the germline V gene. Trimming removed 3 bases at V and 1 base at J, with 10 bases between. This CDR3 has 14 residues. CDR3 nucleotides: TGTGCCAGCAGCTTTGAGCTGAGTTCCTACGAGCAGTACTTC. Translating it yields CASSFELSSYEQYF.

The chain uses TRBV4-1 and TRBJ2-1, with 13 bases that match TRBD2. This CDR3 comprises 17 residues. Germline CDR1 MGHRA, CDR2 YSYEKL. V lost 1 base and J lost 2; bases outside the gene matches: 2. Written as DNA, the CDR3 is TGCGCCAGCAGCCAAGTGGGACTAGCGGGACCCTACAATGAGCAGTTCTTC. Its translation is CASSQVGLAGPYNEQFF.

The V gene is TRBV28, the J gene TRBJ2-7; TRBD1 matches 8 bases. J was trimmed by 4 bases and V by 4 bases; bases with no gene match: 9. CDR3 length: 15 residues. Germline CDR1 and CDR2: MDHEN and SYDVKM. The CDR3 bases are TGTGCCAGCAGTTCCGAAACCAGGGGGCTTTACGAGCAGTACTTC. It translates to CASSSETRGLYEQYF. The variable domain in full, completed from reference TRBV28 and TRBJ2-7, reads DVKVTQSSRYLVKRTGEKVFLECVQDMDHENMFWYRQDPGLGLRLIYFSYDVKMKEKGDIPEGYSVSREKKERFSLILESASTNQTSMYLCASSSETRGLYEQYFGPGTRLTVT.

DNA of the CDR3: TGTGCCAGCAGCGTCGACAGGTCTGGTGGCTACACCTTC. Translation gives CASSVDRSGGYTF. The chain employs TRBV7-8 and TRBJ1-2, with a tentative D call TRBD1 (6 bases). Trimming shortened V by 5 bases and J by 7 bases, and 14 bases separated the two germline ends. CDR1 is SGHVS, CDR2 FQNEAQ, per germline. The CDR3 consists of 13 residues.

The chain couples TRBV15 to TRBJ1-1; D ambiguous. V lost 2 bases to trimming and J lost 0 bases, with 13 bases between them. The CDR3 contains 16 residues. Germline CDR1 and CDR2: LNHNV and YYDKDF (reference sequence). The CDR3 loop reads CATSRSSTTMNTEAFF. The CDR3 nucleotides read TGTGCCACCAGCAGATCCTCGACAACGATGAACACTGAAGCTTTCTTT. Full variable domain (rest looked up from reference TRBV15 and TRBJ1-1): DAMVIQNPRYQVTQFGKPVTLSCSQTLNHNVMYWYQQKSSQAPKLLFHYYDKDFNNEADTPDNFQSRRPNTSFCFLDIRSPGLGDTAMYLCATSRSSTTMNTEAFFGQGTRLTVV.

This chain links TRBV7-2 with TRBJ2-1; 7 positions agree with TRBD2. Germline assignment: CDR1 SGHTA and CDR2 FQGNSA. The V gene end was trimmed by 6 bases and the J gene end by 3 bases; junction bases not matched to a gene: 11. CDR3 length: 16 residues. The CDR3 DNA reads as TGTGCCAGCAGGGCCGGGGGAGCGGGAAGCTACAATGAGCAGTTCTTC. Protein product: CASRAGGAGSYNEQFF.

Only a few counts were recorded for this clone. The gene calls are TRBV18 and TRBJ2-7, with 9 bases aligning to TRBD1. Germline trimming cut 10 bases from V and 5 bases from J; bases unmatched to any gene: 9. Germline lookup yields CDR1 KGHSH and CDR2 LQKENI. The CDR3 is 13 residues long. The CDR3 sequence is CATGFGQGHEQYF. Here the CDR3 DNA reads TGTGCCACCGGTTTTGGACAGGGGCACGAGCAGTACTTC.

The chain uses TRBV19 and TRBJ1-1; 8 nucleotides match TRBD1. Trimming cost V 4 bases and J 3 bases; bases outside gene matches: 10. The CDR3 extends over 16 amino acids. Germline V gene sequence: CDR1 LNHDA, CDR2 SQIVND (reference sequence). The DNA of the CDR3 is TGTGCCAGTAGTACAACCAGGGGGCGCGGGTACACTGAAGCTTTCTTT. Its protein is CASSTTRGRGYTEAFF.